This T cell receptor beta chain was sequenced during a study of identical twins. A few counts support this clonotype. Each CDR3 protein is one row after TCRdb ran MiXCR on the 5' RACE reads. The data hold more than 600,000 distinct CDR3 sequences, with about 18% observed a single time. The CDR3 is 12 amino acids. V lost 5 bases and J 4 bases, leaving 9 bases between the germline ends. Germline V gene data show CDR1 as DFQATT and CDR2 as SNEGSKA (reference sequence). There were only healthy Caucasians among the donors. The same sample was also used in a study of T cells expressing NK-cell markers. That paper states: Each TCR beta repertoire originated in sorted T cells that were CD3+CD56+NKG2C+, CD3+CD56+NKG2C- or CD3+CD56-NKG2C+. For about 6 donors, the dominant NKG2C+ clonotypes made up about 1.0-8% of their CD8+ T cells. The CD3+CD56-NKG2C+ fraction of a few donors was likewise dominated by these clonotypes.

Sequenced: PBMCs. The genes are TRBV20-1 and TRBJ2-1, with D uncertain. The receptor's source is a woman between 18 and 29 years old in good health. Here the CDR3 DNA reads TGCAGTGCTGACGACGGATACAATGAGCAGTTCTTC. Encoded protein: CSADDGYNEQFF.